What follows are 2 T cell receptor beta chains derived from one specimen sequenced in a study of blood T cell repertoires in COVID-19. Measured with immunoSEQ multiplex PCR; TCRdb has only the in-frame clones, and not every one. The sample carries roughly 250,000 clones, approximately 83% recorded once. Specimen: peripheral blood. The source is a woman aged 45-59 years with acute or convalescent COVID-19.

The gene calls are TRBV19 and TRBJ2-5; 8 bases align to TRBD1. After removal of 3 bases from V and 5 bases from J, the junction contained 8 bases not matched to a gene. The CDR3 is 15 residues long. CDR1 is LNHDA, CDR2 SQIVND, per germline (reference sequence). The CDR3 loop reads CASSIPRTGMETQYF. CDR3 DNA: TGTGCCAGTAGTATCCCACGGACAGGGATGGAGACCCAGTACTTC.

The rearrangement links TRBV30 to TRBJ2-7; the D gene is possibly TRBD2 (6 bases). Trimming pared 0 bases from V and 6 bases from J, leaving 18 bases between. Germline-derived CDR1 and CDR2 are GTSNPN and SVGIG (reference sequence). CDR3 length: 15 amino acids. The DNA of the CDR3 is TGTGCCTGGAGTGTTAGCGGCTCGGGGTATCGCGAGCAGTACTTC. It yields the protein CAWSVSGSGYREQYF.